A selection of T cell receptor beta chains follows, all from one sample in a study of cytomegalovirus exposure and HLA in healthy donors. Repertoires were generated with immunoSEQ multiplex PCR, while TCRdb's copy carries only in-frame clones and drops some. The profile covers around 65,000 clones, with almost 70% appearing a single time and under 20% taken by the ten largest. Sequencing was performed on PBMCs. These receptor sequences come from a man aged 40-49 years in good health and CMV-seropositive. Each CDR3 is given with its conserved first and last residue. The order of the fields is J gene, V gene, D gene, clone size, CDR3 DNA, CDR3 protein. D genes are given only for firm matches. Size is omitted from some rows. Given values are once, few, many or a class for expanded clones.

TRBJ2-1 | TRBV5-6 | TRBD2 | once | TGTGCCAGCAGCTACCCCGGGACTAGAAGGCACAATGAGCAGTTCTTC | CASSYPGTRRHNEQFF
TRBJ2-1 | TRBV5-1 | TRBD2 | - | TGCGCCAGCAGCAAGGGTCAGCGGGGAGCTGAGCAGTTCTTC | CASSKGQRGAEQFF
TRBJ1-3 | TRBV6-5 | - | - | TGTGCCAGCATTCGTGGAAACACCATATATTTT | CASIRGNTIYF
TRBJ1-6 | TRBV5-1 | - | - | TGCGCCAGCAGCGACCGCGGACAGAACAATAATTCACCCCTCCACTTT | CASSDRGQNNNSPLHF
TRBJ1-6 | TRBV30 | - | - | TGTGCCTGGAGGGTCACACAGGCTTATAATTCACCCCTCCACTTT | CAWRVTQAYNSPLHF
TRBJ1-4 | TRBV25-1 | - | few | TGTGCCAGCAGTACGGGTGATGGTTATAATGAAAAACTGTTTTTT | CASSTGDGYNEKLFF
TRBJ2-2 | TRBV7-2 | TRBD2 | - | TGTGCCAGCAGCCAGACTAGCGGGGGGGCGTATACCGGGGAGCTGTTTTTT | CASSQTSGGAYTGELFF
TRBJ1-1 | TRBV7-9 | - | few | TGTGCCAGCAGCTTAACTGCGGGGTACACTGAAGCTTTCTTT | CASSLTAGYTEAFF
TRBJ1-2 | TRBV7-9 | - | few | TGTTCCAGCAGCCCAGACATCTATGGCTACACCTTC | CSSSPDIYGYTF
TRBJ1-4 | TRBV7-8 | - | - | TGTGCCAGCAGCTTAGGTGGATGGCAGGGAGGTGAAAAACTGTTTTTT | CASSLGGWQGGEKLFF
TRBJ2-3 | TRBV9 | - | - | TGTGCCAGCAGCGTAGTTGAGGGTTACCAAGATACGCAGTATTTT | CASSVVEGYQDTQYF
TRBJ2-7 | TRBV4-3 | TRBD1 | - | TGCGCCAGCAGCCAAGAAGGCTCCGGGACAGGGTACGAGCAGTACTTC | CASSQEGSGTGYEQYF
TRBJ2-7 | TRBV6-5 | TRBD1 | - | TGTGCCAGCCTACAGACAGGGGGCGCGGGCGAGCAGTACTTC | CASLQTGGAGEQYF
TRBJ2-7 | TRBV7-7 | - | - | TGTGCTAGCAGCTTAGCGGGGACAGGGGAGCAGTACTTC | CASSLAGTGEQYF
TRBJ1-6 | TRBV4-1 | - | - | TGCGCCAGCAGCCAAGATCAAGGTTTACTAGATTCACCCCTCCACTTT | CASSQDQGLLDSPLHF
TRBJ2-7 | TRBV6-6 | - | once | TGTGCCAGCAGTCCGTTGCCGGGAAAGCCCTACGAGCAGTACTTC | CASSPLPGKPYEQYF
TRBJ2-7 | TRBV2 | TRBD1 | - | TGTGCCAGCAGTCCCATCGGGACAGGGGGCCACGAGCAGTACTTC | CASSPIGTGGHEQYF
TRBJ2-7 | TRBV27 | TRBD1 | - | TGTGCCAGCACACGTAGCGGGACAGGGGGCTACGAGCAGTACTTC | CASTRSGTGGYEQYF
TRBJ1-2 | TRBV5-1 | - | - | TGCGCCAGCAGCTCAGGGTCTACTAACTATGGCTACACCTTC | CASSSGSTNYGYTF
TRBJ2-7 | TRBV29-1 | TRBD1 | - | TGCAGCGCTCAGGGACAGGGGGCCGTCTACGAGCAGTACTTC | CSAQGQGAVYEQYF
TRBJ2-1 | TRBV30 | TRBD2 | - | TGTGCCTGGAGCGCGACTAGCGGGAGGGCCCACAATGAGCAGTTCTTC | CAWSATSGRAHNEQFF
TRBJ2-3 | TRBV7-2 | - | medium-sized | TGTGCCAGCAGCATAGCCGCCTCCCGCGGGGCCCCCCAAGATACGCAGTATTTT | CASSIAASRGAPQDTQYF
TRBJ1-2 | TRBV4-3 | - | - | TGCGCCAGCAGCCAAGGAATCGCAATAGACTATGGCTACACCTTC | CASSQGIAIDYGYTF
TRBJ2-7 | TRBV6-5 | TRBD1 | - | TGTGCCAGCAGTTACGGGACAGGGGGCTACGAGCAGTACTTC | CASSYGTGGYEQYF
TRBJ2-1 | TRBV12-1 | - | - | TGTGCCAGCAGCTTCCATCGTACCGGGACTAGCGGGGACAATGAGCAGTTCTTC | CASSFHRTGTSGDNEQFF
TRBJ1-2 | TRBV28 | - | - | TGTGCCATCCCCAGGGGAGATAACTATGGCTACACCTTC | CAIPRGDNYGYTF
TRBJ1-5 | TRBV4-1 | TRBD1 | once | TGCGCCAGCAGCCAAGTAATCCGGGACAGGGGACCGCCCCAGCATTTT | CASSQVIRDRGPPQHF
TRBJ2-5 | TRBV4-1 | TRBD2 | - | TGCGCCAGCAGCCTTAGGGGCCCCGGGACTAACCAAGAGACCCAGTACTTC | CASSLRGPGTNQETQYF
TRBJ1-3 | TRBV6-6 | - | - | TGTGCCAGCAGTTACTCTCAGCTGGACAGTGGAAACACCATATATTTT | CASSYSQLDSGNTIYF
TRBJ2-5 | TRBV4-1 | TRBD1 | medium-sized | TGCGCCAGCAGCCCCCGGACAGGGGTGGGAGAGACCCAGTACTTC | CASSPRTGVGETQYF
TRBJ2-3 | TRBV2 | TRBD2 | once | TGTGCCAGCAGTCCAGTAGCGGGGCCCCGCACAGATACGCAGTATTTT | CASSPVAGPRTDTQYF
TRBJ2-5 | TRBV19 | - | few | TGTGCCAGTAGTTCAATCCAGCGGGACCAAGAGACCCAGTACTTC | CASSSIQRDQETQYF
TRBJ1-1 | TRBV5-1 | - | few | TGCGCCAGCCGAGGGGGGAACACTGAAGCTTTCTTT | CASRGGNTEAFF
TRBJ1-2 | TRBV18 | - | - | TGTGCCAGCTCACCAGAGCACAACTATGGCTACACCTTC | CASSPEHNYGYTF
TRBJ2-7 | TRBV27 | TRBD1 | - | TGTGCCAGCAGTGGGACAGGGGGCTTAGTAGAGCAGTACTTC | CASSGTGGLVEQYF
TRBJ2-7 | TRBV7-8 | TRBD2 | - | TGTGCCAGCGCTATCGGGCTAGCGGGAGTCTACGAGCAGTACTTC | CASAIGLAGVYEQYF
TRBJ1-6 | TRBV27 | - | - | TGTGCCAGCAGTCTCAGGAGGTTAGATAATTCACCCCTCCACTTT | CASSLRRLDNSPLHF
TRBJ2-3 | TRBV15 | - | - | TGTGCCACCAGCCCGGGGGATCGGGGTTCAGATACGCAGTATTTT | CATSPGDRGSDTQYF
TRBJ2-7 | TRBV10-2 | TRBD1 | - | TGCGCCAGCAGTTCGGACAGGTGGGACGAGCAGTACTTC | CASSSDRWDEQYF
TRBJ1-1 | TRBV7-9 | - | - | TGTGCCAGCAGCTCGGTCGGTGCTGAAGCTTTCTTT | CASSSVGAEAFF
TRBJ1-5 | TRBV10-3 | - | - | TGTGCCATCAGTTCAGGGGAAGCTCAGCCCCAGCATTTT | CAISSGEAQPQHF
TRBJ1-2 | TRBV4-2 | TRBD1 | - | TGTGCCAGCAGCCAGGAAACCGGGACAGACTATGGCTACACCTTC | CASSQETGTDYGYTF
TRBJ1-2 | TRBV19 | - | - | TGTGCCAGTAGTAGGGACAATTCTAACTATGGCTACACCTTC | CASSRDNSNYGYTF
TRBJ2-7 | TRBV13 | - | - | TGTGCCAGCAGCTTTGACAGAATTGACTACGAGCAGTACTTC | CASSFDRIDYEQYF
TRBJ2-1 | TRBV11-2 | TRBD1 | - | TGTGCCAGCAGCTTAGGTAGGGAACCGGGACAGGGGTTTAATGAGCAGTTCTTC | CASSLGREPGQGFNEQFF
TRBJ2-4 | TRBV6-4 | TRBD1 | - | TGTGCAAGTCTTCAGGGGGTTCGGACCAAAAACATTCAGTACTTC | CASLQGVRTKNIQYF
TRBJ1-1 | TRBV2 | TRBD1 | - | TGTGCCAGCAGTGAGGGACGACAGGGTCATTTAGAGAACACTGAAGCTTTCTTT | CASSEGRQGHLENTEAFF
TRBJ2-2 | TRBV7-6 | - | once | TGTGCCAGCAGCATTTACAGGGGAGGCGGGGAGCTGTTTTTT | CASSIYRGGGELFF
TRBJ2-5 | TRBV5-1 | - | - | TGCGCCAGCAGCTTGGGGGGGGTCCAAGAGACCCAGTACTTC | CASSLGGVQETQYF
TRBJ2-2 | TRBV7-7 | TRBD2 | - | TGTGCTAGCAGCCCCGGGGTAGCGGGGAACACCGGGGAGCTGTTTTTT | CASSPGVAGNTGELFF